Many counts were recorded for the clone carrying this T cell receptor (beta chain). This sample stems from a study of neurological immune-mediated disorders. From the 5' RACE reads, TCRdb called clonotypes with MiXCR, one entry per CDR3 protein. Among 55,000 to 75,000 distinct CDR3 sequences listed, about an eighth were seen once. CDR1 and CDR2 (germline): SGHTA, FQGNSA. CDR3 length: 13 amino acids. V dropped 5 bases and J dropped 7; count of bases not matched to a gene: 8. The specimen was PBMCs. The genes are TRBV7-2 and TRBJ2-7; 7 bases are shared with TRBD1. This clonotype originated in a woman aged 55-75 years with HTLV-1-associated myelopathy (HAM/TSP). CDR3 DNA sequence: TGTGCCAGCAGCCGGAAGACAGGGCCGGAGCAGTACTTC. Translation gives CASSRKTGPEQYF. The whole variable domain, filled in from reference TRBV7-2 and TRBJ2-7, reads GAGVSQSPSNKVTEKGKDVELRCDPISGHTALYWYRQSLGQGLEFLIYFQGNSAPDKSGLPSDRFSAERTGGSVSTLTIQRTQQEDSAVYLCASSRKTGPEQYFGPGTRLTVT.